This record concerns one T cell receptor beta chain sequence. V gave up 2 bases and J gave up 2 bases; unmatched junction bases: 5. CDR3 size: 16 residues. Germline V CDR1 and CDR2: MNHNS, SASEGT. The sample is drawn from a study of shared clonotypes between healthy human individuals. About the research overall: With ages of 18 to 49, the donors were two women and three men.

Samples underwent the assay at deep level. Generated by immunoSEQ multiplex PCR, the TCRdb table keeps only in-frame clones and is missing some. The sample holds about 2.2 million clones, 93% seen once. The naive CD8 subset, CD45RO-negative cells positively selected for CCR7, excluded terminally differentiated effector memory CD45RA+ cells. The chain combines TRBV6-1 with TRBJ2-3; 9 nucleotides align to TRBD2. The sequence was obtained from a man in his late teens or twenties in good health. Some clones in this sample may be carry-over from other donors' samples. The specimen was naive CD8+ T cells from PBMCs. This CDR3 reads CASSEIGGRDTDTQYF. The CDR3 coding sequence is TGTGCCAGCAGTGAAATTGGCGGGAGGGACACAGATACGCAGTATTTT.